The next 30 T cell receptor beta chains were all read from a single sample in a study of yellow fever vaccine responses in identical twins. TCRdb called the RT-PCR reads again in MiXCR, with one record for every CDR3 protein. Of about 23,000 distinct CDR3 sequences in the sample, 60% to 85% are singletons; the top ten hold around 4.8%. This specimen consisted of T cells from blood (PBMCs), unsorted or a sorted subset (not recorded which), obtained before or after yellow fever vaccination (not recorded which). These TCRs come from a woman in her late teens or twenties who received the yellow fever vaccine.

This chain joins TRBV5-6 and TRBJ2-1, with 7 nucleotides matching TRBD1. With V trimmed by 6 bases and J by 8 bases, 8 bases remained unmatched. The CDR3 loop spans 13 amino acids. Germline CDR1 SGHDT, CDR2 YYEEEE. CDR3 loop: CASTERTGDEQFF. The DNA of the CDR3 is TGTGCCAGCACAGAACGGACAGGCGATGAGCAGTTCTTC.

The rearrangement uses TRBV27 and TRBJ2-1; 11 bases agree with TRBD2. From germline, CDR1 is MNHEY and CDR2 SMNVEV (reference sequence). After removal of 1 base from V and 7 bases from J, the junction contained 6 bases not matched to a gene. CDR3 length equals 16 residues. CDR3 sequence (DNA): TGTGCCAGCAGTTTATTCCTCACTAGCGGGGGTAATGAGCAGTTCTTC. It is translated as CASSLFLTSGGNEQFF.

This chain uses TRBV20-1 with TRBJ1-1; D is unresolved. Germline CDR1 DFQATT, CDR2 SNEGSKA (reference sequence). There are 16 residues in the CDR3. With 0 bases removed from V and 6 bases from J, the gap between germline ends came to 20 bases. CDR3 sequence: CSARDGVRGPVAEAFF. CDR3 nucleotides: TGCAGTGCTAGAGATGGAGTACGAGGGCCCGTGGCTGAAGCTTTCTTT.

This chain links TRBV7-6 with TRBJ2-1, with no clear D. V shed 3 bases and J shed 0 bases, with 12 bases lying between them. The germline gives CDR1 SGHVS, CDR2 FNYEAQ. This CDR3 has 16 residues. CDR3 in amino acids: CASSFGGSRSYNEQFF. CDR3 nucleotides: TGTGCCAGCAGCTTTGGTGGATCCCGCTCCTACAATGAGCAGTTCTTC.

The V gene is TRBV2, the J gene TRBJ1-5; D remains unclear. Trimming pared 3 bases from V and 5 bases from J, leaving 11 bases between. This CDR3 is built from 14 residues. CDR1 is SNHLY and CDR2 is FYNNEI in the germline V gene. The CDR3 here is CASSDNWADQPQHF. The CDR3 DNA follows: TGTGCCAGCAGTGATAACTGGGCTGATCAGCCCCAGCATTTT.

The genes are TRBV11-1 and TRBJ2-1, with 12 bases aligning to TRBD2. This CDR3 has 20 amino acids. Trimming took 5 bases from V and 4 from J; bases not matched to a gene: 18. The germline V gene encodes CDR1 SGHAT and CDR2 FQDESV (reference sequence). CDR3 protein: CASSRGTGLAGGPRYNEQFF. CDR3 nucleotides: TGTGCCAGCAGCCGGGGGACAGGGCTAGCGGGAGGGCCAAGATACAATGAGCAGTTCTTC.

The chain joins TRBV12-3 or TRBV12-4 to TRBJ2-7; 7 bases match TRBD2. Trimming took 7 bases from V and 6 from J; bases not matched to a gene: 12. This CDR3 region has 14 residues. This chain's CDR3 is CASNPILGGVEQYV. CDR3 DNA: TGTGCCAGCAACCCGATTCTGGGGGGGGTCGAGCAGTACGTC.

This rearrangement joins TRBV9 to TRBJ2-1; D is perhaps TRBD1 (6 bases). The CDR3 runs to 14 residues. V was clipped by 4 bases and J by 5 bases, with 13 bases between them. Per the germline V gene, CDR1 is SGDLS and CDR2 is YYNGEE. The CDR3 coding sequence is TGTGCCAGCAGCCCTACAGGACAGAACAATGAGCAGTTCTTC. Amino acids: CASSPTGQNNEQFF.

The rearrangement joins TRBV4-2 to TRBJ2-3, with 12 positions matching TRBD2. Germline V gives CDR1 LGHNA, CDR2 YNFKEQ. The CDR3 is 17 residues long. V was pared by 0 bases and J by 2 bases, with 3 bases of the junction left unmatched. The CDR3 is CASSQDLAGGPTDTQYF. The CDR3 DNA is TGTGCCAGCAGCCAAGACCTAGCGGGAGGGCCCACAGATACGCAGTATTTT.

The genes are TRBV5-6 and TRBJ2-3; D is uncertain. The germline V gene has CDR1 SGHDT and CDR2 YYEEEE. The CDR3 is 14 amino acids. V lost 0 bases, J lost 4 bases, and 9 bases lay in between. CDR3 bases: TGTGCCAGCAGCTTGGGCCAGGCAGCAGATACGCAGTATTTT. Translating gives CASSLGQAADTQYF.

The chain uses TRBV7-6 and TRBJ2-2, with D tentatively TRBD2 (6 bases). V lost 5 bases, J lost 1 base, and 14 bases lay in between. Per the germline V gene, CDR1 is SGHVS and CDR2 is FNYEAQ. This CDR3 comprises 16 residues. CDR3 nucleotide sequence: TGTGCCAGCAGCCCCCGACTAGAAAAGAACACCGGGGAGCTGTTTTTT. The encoded protein is CASSPRLEKNTGELFF.

The chain is built from TRBV18 and TRBJ2-1; maybe TRBD2 (6 bases). In germline, CDR1 is KGHSH, CDR2 LQKENI. The CDR3 consists of 15 residues. Trimming shortened V by 1 base and J by 1 base, and 8 bases separated the two germline ends. The CDR3 coding sequence is TGTGCCAGCTCACCACTCCGGGAGTCCTACAATGAGCAGTTCTTC. Its protein product is CASSPLRESYNEQFF.

The rearrangement links TRBV20-1 to TRBJ2-7; maybe TRBD1 (6 bases). Per germline, CDR1 DFQATT and CDR2 SNEGSKA (reference sequence). The CDR3 sequence is 15 residues long. The germline V and J ends were trimmed by 6 bases and 2 bases, with 20 bases remaining between them. CDR3 residues: CSARRNTGLPYEQYF. The CDR3 DNA reads TGCAGTGCCAGAAGAAATACAGGGCTCCCCTACGAGCAGTACTTC.

This chain connects TRBV29-1 to TRBJ1-4; tentatively, D is TRBD1 (6 bases). Germline values: CDR1 SQVTM, CDR2 ANQGSEA. The CDR3 spans 14 residues. V shed 4 bases and J shed 2 bases, with 11 bases lying between them. CDR3 loop: CSVGEGGTNEKLFF. The CDR3 region has the DNA TGCAGCGTTGGCGAGGGGGGCACTAATGAAAAACTGTTTTTT.

The genes are TRBV29-1 and TRBJ2-1, with D tentatively TRBD2 (5 bases). Germline lookup yields CDR1 SQVTM and CDR2 ANQGSEA. Trimming shortened V by 4 bases and J by 1 base, and 8 bases separated the two germline ends. The CDR3 totals 13 residues. The CDR3 DNA reads as TGCAGCGTTGGAGCGGTTTCCTACAATGAGCAGTTCTTC. Translation gives CSVGAVSYNEQFF.

V gene TRBV5-1 combines with J gene TRBJ2-1, with D possibly TRBD1 on 5 matching bases. The CDR3 sequence is 14 residues long. V dropped 1 base and J dropped 5 bases, with 10 bases sitting between them. In germline, CDR1 is SGHRS, CDR2 YFSETQ. The CDR3 here is CASSLLSGNNEQFF. CDR3 bases: TGCGCCAGCAGCTTGTTGTCAGGGAACAATGAGCAGTTCTTC. Variable domain in full (rest from reference TRBV5-1 and TRBJ2-1): KAGVTQTPRYLIKTRGQQVTLSCSPISGHRSVSWYQQTPGQGLQFLFEYFSETQRNKGNFPGRFSGRQFSNSRSEMNVSTLELGDSALYLCASSLLSGNNEQFFGPGTRLTVL.

The chain joins TRBV25-1 to TRBJ2-5, with 7 bases aligning to TRBD1. Per germline, CDR1 MGHDK and CDR2 SYGVNS. J was trimmed by 5 bases and V by 6 bases; bases with no gene match: 9. The CDR3 runs to 14 residues. CDR3 residues: CASRTPGQRETQYF. CDR3 in DNA: TGTGCCAGCAGGACACCGGGACAGAGGGAGACCCAGTACTTC.

The chain has TRBV2 and TRBJ2-1; D may be TRBD1 (5 bases). Trimming cost V 4 bases and J 5 bases, with 9 bases left between them. CDR1 and CDR2 (germline): SNHLY, FYNNEI. The CDR3 has 13 residues. For the CDR3, the DNA is TGTGCCAGCAGTGTGGACACTCACAATGAGCAGTTCTTC. Translating gives CASSVDTHNEQFF.

The chain combines TRBV15 with TRBJ2-1, with 9 bases lining up with TRBD2. This CDR3 spans 16 amino acids. With 0 bases clipped from V and 4 bases from J, the junction kept 4 bases outside the gene matches. Germline lookup yields CDR1 LNHNV and CDR2 YYDKDF (reference sequence). CDR3 loop: CATSRDGRGGYNEQFF. The CDR3 DNA reads TGTGCCACCAGCAGAGATGGGCGGGGGGGATACAATGAGCAGTTCTTC.

This chain links TRBV11-1 with TRBJ2-1; D gene uncertain. The germline CDR1 and CDR2 sequences are SGHAT and FQDESV (reference sequence). V lost 4 bases and J lost 2, with 9 bases in between. The CDR3 loop spans 14 amino acids. The CDR3 here is CASSSAGPYNEQFF. The CDR3 region has the DNA TGTGCCAGCAGCTCCGCAGGACCCTACAATGAGCAGTTCTTC.

This clonotype turned up a few times. CDR3 bases: TGTGCCAGCAGCCAACTCTCCACCACCTTCGAGCAGTACTTC. Translating gives CASSQLSTTFEQYF. The rearrangement links TRBV14 to TRBJ2-7; D is undetermined. Looked up from germline, CDR1 is SGHDN and CDR2 is FVKESK. V was trimmed by 2 bases and J by 6 bases, leaving 14 bases between them. The CDR3 is made up of 14 amino acids.

The chain combines TRBV5-1 with TRBJ2-1; 9 bases are shared with TRBD2. In germline, CDR1 is SGHRS, CDR2 YFSETQ. The J segment lost 3 bases and the V segment lost 0 bases, leaving 4 bases of the junction unmatched. This CDR3 is built from 16 residues. The CDR3 region is CASSLALTSGYNEQFF. CDR3 nucleotide sequence: TGCGCCAGCAGCTTGGCCCTGACTAGCGGCTACAATGAGCAGTTCTTC.

The rearrangement links TRBV12-3 or TRBV12-4 to TRBJ2-7; D remains unclear. CDR3 length: 12 residues. With 6 bases removed from V and 6 bases from J, the gap between germline ends came to 12 bases. The CDR3 DNA follows: TGTGCCAGCAGCAGAGCGCAAACCGAGCAGTACTTC. It specifies CASSRAQTEQYF.

The chain's CDR3 is CASSLGSAGELFF. The CDR3 DNA is TGTGCCAGCAGCTTAGGTTCTGCCGGGGAGCTGTTTTTT. The rearrangement joins TRBV11-3 to TRBJ2-2, with unresolved D. The CDR3 runs 13 residues. V was shortened by 1 base and J by 6 bases, with 6 bases between the two germline ends. Germline assignment: CDR1 SGHNT and CDR2 YENEEA.

The genes are TRBV2 and TRBJ2-3; D unclear. The V and J ends lost 4 bases and 15 bases respectively, with 17 bases between them. CDR1 is SNHLY, CDR2 FYNNEI, per germline. The CDR3 is 12 residues long. In DNA form, the CDR3 reads TGTGCCAGCAGTGGGGTGGCAGATACGCCATATTTT. Protein product: CASSGVADTPYF. The entire variable domain, with the rest obtained from reference TRBV2 and TRBJ2-3, is as follows: EPEVTQTPSHQVTQMGQEVILRCVPISNHLYFYWYRQILGQKVEFLVSFYNNEISEKSEIFDDQFSVERPDGSNFTLKIRSTKLEDSAMYFCASSGVADTPYFGPGTRLTVL.

The chain links TRBV10-2 to TRBJ2-7, with 9 nucleotides matching TRBD1. Germline CDR1 is WSHSY and CDR2 is SAAADI. J lost 6 bases, V lost 2 bases, and 5 bases had no gene match. The CDR3 consists of 14 residues. The CDR3 nucleotides read TGCGCCAGCAGTGAGGGGACAGGGTCAGTCGAGCAGTACTTC. Translating gives CASSEGTGSVEQYF.

The chain combines TRBV7-2 with TRBJ2-3; a weak D match, TRBD2 (6 bases). This CDR3 has 15 amino acids. The V end lost 3 bases, the J end lost 5 bases, and 15 bases lay between the germline ends. CDR1 SGHTA and CDR2 FQGNSA come from the germline V gene. The CDR3 DNA is TGTGCCAGCAGCTTTAGCTGGAGGGCCTTAGATACGCAGTATTTT. It yields the protein CASSFSWRALDTQYF.

The chain employs TRBV11-1 and TRBJ2-5; 11 bases align to TRBD1. The germline V gene has CDR1 SGHAT and CDR2 FQDESV (reference sequence). This CDR3 has 16 residues. Germline trimming cut 5 bases from V and 5 bases from J; bases unmatched to any gene: 10. CDR3 coding DNA: TGTGCCAGCAGCGCCCGGGACAGGGGGGCTTTCGAGACCCAGTACTTC. The encoded protein is CASSARDRGAFETQYF.

The V gene is TRBV4-2, the J gene TRBJ2-3; the D is unclear. V shed 0 bases and J shed 2 bases, with 0 bases lying between them. The germline gives CDR1 LGHNA, CDR2 YNFKEQ. This CDR3 comprises 12 residues. The CDR3 DNA reads as TGTGCCAGCAGCCAAGACACAGATACGCAGTATTTT. It encodes CASSQDTDTQYF.

The chain recombines TRBV19 with TRBJ2-1; TRBD1 agrees at 9 bases. Germline assignment: CDR1 LNHDA and CDR2 SQIVND (reference sequence). The V segment lost 5 bases and the J segment 14 bases; nucleotides outside the gene matches: 7. The CDR3 is 12 amino acids. The CDR3 here is CASSEQGAVKFF. DNA of the CDR3: TGTGCCAGTAGTGAACAGGGGGCAGTTAAGTTCTTC.